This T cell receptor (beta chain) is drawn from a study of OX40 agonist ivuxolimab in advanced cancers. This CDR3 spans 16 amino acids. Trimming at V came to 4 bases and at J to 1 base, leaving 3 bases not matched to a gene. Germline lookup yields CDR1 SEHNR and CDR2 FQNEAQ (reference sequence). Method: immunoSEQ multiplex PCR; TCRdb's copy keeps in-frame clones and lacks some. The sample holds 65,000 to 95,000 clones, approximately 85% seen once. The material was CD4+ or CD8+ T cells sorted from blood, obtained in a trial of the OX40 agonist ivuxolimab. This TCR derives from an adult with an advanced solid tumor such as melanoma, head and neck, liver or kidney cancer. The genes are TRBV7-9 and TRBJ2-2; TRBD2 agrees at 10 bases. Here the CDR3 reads CASSSRLAGNTGELFF. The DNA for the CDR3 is TGTGCCAGCAGCTCCAGACTAGCGGGGAACACCGGGGAGCTGTTTTTT. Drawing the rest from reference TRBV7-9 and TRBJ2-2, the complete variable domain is DTGVSQNPRHKITKRGQNVTFRCDPISEHNRLYWYRQTLGQGPEFLTYFQNEAQLEKSRLLSDRFSAERPKGSFSTLEIQRTEQGDSAMYLCASSSRLAGNTGELFFGEGSRLTVL.